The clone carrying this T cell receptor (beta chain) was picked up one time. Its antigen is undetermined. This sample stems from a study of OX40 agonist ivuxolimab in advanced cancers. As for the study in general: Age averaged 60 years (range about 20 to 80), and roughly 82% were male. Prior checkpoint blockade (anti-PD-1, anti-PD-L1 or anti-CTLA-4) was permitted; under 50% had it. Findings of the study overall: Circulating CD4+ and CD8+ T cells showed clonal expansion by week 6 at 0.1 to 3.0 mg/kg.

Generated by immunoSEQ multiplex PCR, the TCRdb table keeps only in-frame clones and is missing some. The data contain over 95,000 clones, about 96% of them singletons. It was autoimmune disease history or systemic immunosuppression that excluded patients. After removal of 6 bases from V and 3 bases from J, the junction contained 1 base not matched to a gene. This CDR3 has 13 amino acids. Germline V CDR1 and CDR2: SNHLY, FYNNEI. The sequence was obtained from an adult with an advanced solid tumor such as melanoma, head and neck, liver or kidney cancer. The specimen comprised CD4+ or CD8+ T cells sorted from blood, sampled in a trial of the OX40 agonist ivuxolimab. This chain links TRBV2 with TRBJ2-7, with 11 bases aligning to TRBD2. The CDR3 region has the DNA TGTGCCAGCAGCGGGACTAGCGGCTACGAGCAGTACTTC. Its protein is CASSGTSGYEQYF. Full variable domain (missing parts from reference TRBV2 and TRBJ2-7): EPEVTQTPSHQVTQMGQEVILRCVPISNHLYFYWYRQILGQKVEFLVSFYNNEISEKSEIFDDQFSVERPDGSNFTLKIRSTKLEDSAMYFCASSGTSGYEQYFGPGTRLTVT.